The rows below give T cell receptor beta chains drawn from one sample of a study of naive and memory T cell subsets. TCRdb processed the UMI-ligation and nested PCR reads anew with MiXCR; each CDR3 protein has one entry. Of around 100,000 distinct CDR3 sequences listed, about 14% are singletons. The sequencing input was naive CD8+ T cells from blood. All receptors come from a human donor in good health. CDR3s include the opening cysteine and the closing phenylalanine or tryptophan. A D gene is named only where the DNA matches it firmly. Some rows have no size entry. The others give once, few or many, or a class for an expanded clone.

d_gene	v_gene	j_gene	abundance	CDR3aa	CDR3nt
NA	TRBV7-2	TRBJ2-7	few	CASSSEGGAGFYEQYF	TGTGCCAGCAGCTCGGAGGGTGGGGCCGGTTTCTACGAGCAGTACTTC
NA	TRBV4-3	TRBJ1-6	few	CASSQEGGNSPLHF	TGCGCCAGCAGCCAAGAAGGAGGTAATTCACCCCTCCACTTT
TRBD2	TRBV6-2/TRBV6-3	TRBJ2-7	NA	CASQSSGHPYEQYF	TGTGCCAGCCAAAGTAGCGGGCATCCCTACGAGCAGTACTTC
NA	TRBV29-1	TRBJ2-7	NA	CSVVNLGAEGSYEQYF	TGCAGCGTTGTGAACCTAGGAGCTGAGGGCTCCTACGAGCAGTACTTC
NA	TRBV12-3/TRBV12-4	TRBJ2-3	NA	CASSATPRGTDTQYF	TGTGCCAGCAGTGCAACTCCGAGGGGCACAGATACGCAGTATTTT
NA	TRBV18	TRBJ1-5	NA	CASSELARTRSNQPQHF	TGTGCCAGCTCCGAGTTGGCACGGACTAGGAGCAATCAGCCCCAGCATTTT
TRBD2	TRBV4-3	TRBJ2-1	many	CASSTYIAGGLHEQFF	TGCGCCAGCAGCACCTATATAGCGGGAGGGTTACATGAGCAGTTCTTC
NA	TRBV6-2/TRBV6-3	TRBJ2-1	NA	CASLGAYSYNEQFF	TGTGCCAGCCTCGGGGCCTACTCCTACAATGAGCAGTTCTTC
NA	TRBV7-9	TRBJ1-4	few	CASSLGPYPEKLFF	TGTGCCAGCAGCTTAGGCCCTTACCCTGAAAAACTGTTTTTT
NA	TRBV27	TRBJ2-7	few	CASTSGASGGEQYF	TGTGCCAGCACTAGCGGAGCCTCAGGGGGCGAGCAGTACTTC
NA	TRBV20-1	TRBJ2-7	many	CSARDHGGLEQYF	TGCAGTGCTAGAGATCATGGCGGGCTCGAGCAGTACTTC
NA	TRBV12-3/TRBV12-4	TRBJ2-5	NA	CASSFESGAGEQETQYF	TGTGCCAGCAGTTTCGAGTCTGGAGCAGGGGAACAAGAGACCCAGTACTTC
NA	TRBV6-6	TRBJ2-7	few	CASSYSPGTGHEQYF	TGTGCCAGCAGTTACTCTCCAGGTACCGGCCACGAGCAGTACTTC
NA	TRBV7-8	TRBJ2-1	NA	CASSSLALAYNGQFF	TGTGCCAGCAGCTCGTTAGCACTTGCCTACAATGGGCAGTTCTTC
TRBD2	TRBV13	TRBJ2-7	few	CASSLATSGTYEQYF	TGTGCCAGCAGCTTAGCGACTAGCGGCACCTACGAGCAGTACTTC
TRBD2	TRBV20-1	TRBJ2-2	NA	CSARPSGLAGRTKGELFF	TGCAGTGCTAGGCCCTCGGGACTAGCGGGACGGACGAAAGGGGAGCTGTTTTTT
NA	TRBV7-3	TRBJ2-1	many	CASSLEGAGYNEQFF	TGTGCCAGCAGCCTCGAGGGCGCGGGGTACAATGAGCAGTTCTTC
NA	TRBV11-2	TRBJ2-6	many	CASQGHMVNVLTF	TGTGCCAGCCAAGGACATATGGTCAACGTCCTGACTTTC
TRBD2	TRBV5-6	TRBJ2-7	few	CASSLGLAGVGSSYEQYF	TGTGCCAGCAGCTTGGGACTAGCGGGAGTGGGAAGCTCCTACGAGCAGTACTTC
NA	TRBV6-6	TRBJ1-5	NA	CASSYRTGLGPSNQPQHF	TGTGCCAGCAGTTACCGTACAGGGTTAGGGCCAAGCAATCAGCCCCAGCATTTT
NA	TRBV19	TRBJ1-5	NA	CASSILGNNQPQHF	TGTGCCAGTAGTATATTGGGGAACAATCAGCCCCAGCATTTT
TRBD2	TRBV9	TRBJ2-7	few	CASSVAPGGVGLAYEQYF	TGTGCCAGCAGCGTAGCACCGGGAGGGGTAGGCCTGGCCTACGAGCAGTACTTC
NA	TRBV7-9	TRBJ1-1	many	CASSLGRGGAEAFF	TGTGCCAGCAGCTTAGGTCGGGGAGGGGCTGAAGCTTTCTTT
NA	TRBV20-1	TRBJ1-3	many	CSALARPQDLSPQNTIYF	TGCAGTGCCCTAGCCCGTCCTCAGGACCTCTCCCCGCAAAACACCATATATTTT
NA	TRBV6-6	TRBJ1-1	many	CASSTRNGGLWTEAFF	TGTGCCAGCAGTACCCGTAACGGGGGTCTATGGACTGAAGCTTTCTTT
NA	TRBV7-9	TRBJ1-4	many	CASSQRGTNEKLFF	TGTGCCAGCAGCCAAAGGGGGACTAATGAAAAACTGTTTTTT
TRBD1	TRBV27	TRBJ2-1	many	CASSWAGGTGPRDEQFF	TGTGCCAGCAGCTGGGCTGGGGGGACAGGGCCGCGGGATGAGCAGTTCTTC
NA	TRBV29-1	TRBJ2-7	many	CSVRLGSDEQYF	TGCAGCGTTCGCTTGGGGTCGGACGAGCAGTACTTC
NA	TRBV6-5	TRBJ2-2	many	CASSYSADVTGELFF	TGTGCCAGCAGTTACTCGGCGGACGTAACCGGGGAGCTGTTTTTT
NA	TRBV25-1	TRBJ1-1	NA	CASGQVLTEAFF	TGTGCCAGCGGGCAGGTTCTAACTGAAGCTTTCTTT
NA	TRBV27	TRBJ2-7	many	CASGPGVGYEQYF	TGTGCCAGCGGTCCGGGTGTCGGTTACGAGCAGTACTTC
NA	TRBV19	TRBJ1-5	NA	CASSMSGGRESGQPQHF	TGTGCCAGTAGTATGTCGGGCGGCAGGGAAAGCGGTCAGCCCCAGCATTTT
NA	TRBV5-6	TRBJ1-5	NA	CASTRGSGGQPQHF	TGTGCCAGCACAAGGGGCTCTGGGGGTCAGCCCCAGCATTTT
NA	TRBV14	TRBJ1-2	NA	CASSQDSGSPYGYTF	TGTGCCAGCAGCCAAGATTCAGGATCTCCCTATGGCTACACCTTC
NA	TRBV3-1	TRBJ2-2	few	CASSQVGSVVTGELFF	TGTGCCAGCAGCCAAGTTGGATCCGTGGTCACCGGGGAGCTGTTTTTT
NA	TRBV24-1	TRBJ2-1	few	CATSRGGGNEQFF	TGTGCCACCTCCCGAGGGGGGGGCAATGAGCAGTTCTTC
NA	TRBV4-3	TRBJ2-3	few	CASSQDRRVATDTQYF	TGCGCCAGCAGCCAAGATAGGCGGGTGGCCACAGATACGCAGTATTTT
NA	TRBV20-1	TRBJ1-2	NA	CSATDSHNYGYTF	TGCAGTGCAACGGACAGTCATAACTATGGCTACACCTTC
TRBD1	TRBV6-2/TRBV6-3	TRBJ2-1	NA	CASSSGDRVNEQFF	TGTGCCAGCAGTAGTGGGGACAGGGTTAATGAGCAGTTCTTC
NA	TRBV2	TRBJ1-2	few	CASSLADRSYGYTF	TGTGCCAGCAGCCTCGCTGACAGGTCCTATGGCTACACCTTC
NA	TRBV3-1	TRBJ2-3	few	CASSQDLTQKGGTQYF	TGTGCCAGCAGCCAAGATCTCACCCAGAAGGGCGGTACGCAGTATTTT
NA	TRBV27	TRBJ2-7	few	CASSLSGYEQYF	TGTGCCAGCAGTTTATCGGGCTACGAGCAGTACTTC
NA	TRBV20-1	TRBJ2-7	NA	CSASFSSYGQYF	TGCAGTGCTAGTTTTAGCTCCTACGGGCAGTACTTC
NA	TRBV7-9	TRBJ2-1	many	CASSFPTLGEQFF	TGTGCCAGCAGCTTCCCGACTTTGGGTGAGCAGTTCTTC
NA	TRBV6-6	TRBJ1-1	NA	CASSPNAGATEAFF	TGTGCCAGCAGTCCAAACGCAGGGGCTACTGAAGCTTTCTTT
TRBD1	TRBV29-1	TRBJ1-2	many	CSVLQGEFNYGYTF	TGCAGCGTTCTGCAGGGGGAATTTAACTATGGCTACACCTTC
TRBD2	TRBV6-5	TRBJ2-7	many	CASSYSYPSGAGDYEQYF	TGTGCCAGCAGTTACTCGTACCCTTCTGGGGCGGGGGACTACGAGCAGTACTTC
TRBD2	TRBV12-3/TRBV12-4	TRBJ2-3	NA	CASSPFTSGSTDTQYF	TGTGCCAGCAGTCCTTTCACTAGCGGAAGCACAGATACGCAGTATTTT